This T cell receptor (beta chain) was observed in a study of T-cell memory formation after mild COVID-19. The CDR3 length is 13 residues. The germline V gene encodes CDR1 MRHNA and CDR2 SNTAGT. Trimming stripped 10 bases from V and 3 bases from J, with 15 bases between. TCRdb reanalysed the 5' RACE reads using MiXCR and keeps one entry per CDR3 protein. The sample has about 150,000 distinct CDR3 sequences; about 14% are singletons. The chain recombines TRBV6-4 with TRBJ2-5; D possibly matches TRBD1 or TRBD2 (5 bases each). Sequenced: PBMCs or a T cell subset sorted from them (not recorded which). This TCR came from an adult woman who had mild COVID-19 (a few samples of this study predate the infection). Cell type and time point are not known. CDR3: CANESRDEETQYF. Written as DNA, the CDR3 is TGTGCCAACGAGAGCCGGGACGAAGAGACCCAGTACTTC.